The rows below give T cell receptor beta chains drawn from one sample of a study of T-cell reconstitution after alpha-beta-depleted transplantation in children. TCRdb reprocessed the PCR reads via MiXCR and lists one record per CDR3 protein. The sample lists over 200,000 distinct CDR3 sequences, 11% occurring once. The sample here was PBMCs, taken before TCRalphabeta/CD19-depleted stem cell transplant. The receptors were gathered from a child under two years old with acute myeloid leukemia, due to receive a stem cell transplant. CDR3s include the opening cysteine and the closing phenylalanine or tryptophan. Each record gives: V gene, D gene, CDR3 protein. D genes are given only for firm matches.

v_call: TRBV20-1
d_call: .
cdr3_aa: CSAEGKYNEQFF

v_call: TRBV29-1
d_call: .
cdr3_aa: CSVRGSTGSSTAGELFF

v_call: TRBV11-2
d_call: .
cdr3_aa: CASSFVGNTIYF

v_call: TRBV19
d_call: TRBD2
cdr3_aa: CASSPLWTSGANTGELFF

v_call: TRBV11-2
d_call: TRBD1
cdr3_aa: CASSLVGTGTLASTNEQFF

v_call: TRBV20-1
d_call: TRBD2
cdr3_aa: CSAGLGKNTGKLFF

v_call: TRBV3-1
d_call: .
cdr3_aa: CASSSLWTVYNEQFF

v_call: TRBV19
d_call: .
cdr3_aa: CASSKRENQPQHF

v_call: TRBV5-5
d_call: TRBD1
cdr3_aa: CASSLVWGQSSYNEQFF

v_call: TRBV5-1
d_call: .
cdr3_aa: CASSGVDYGYTF

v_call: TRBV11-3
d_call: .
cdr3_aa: CASSPTGQNTGELFF

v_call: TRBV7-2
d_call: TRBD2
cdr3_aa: CASSMGLELDTQYF

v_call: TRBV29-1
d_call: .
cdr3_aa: CSVEMETQYF

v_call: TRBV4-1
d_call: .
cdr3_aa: CASSQIVNQPQHF

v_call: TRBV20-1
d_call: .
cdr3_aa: CSASGAESSYNEQFF

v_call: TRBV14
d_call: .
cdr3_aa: CASSQSRARGYTF

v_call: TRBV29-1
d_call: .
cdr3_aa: CSVGRTYEQYF

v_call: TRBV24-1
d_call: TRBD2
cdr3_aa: CATSSGRAHEQYF

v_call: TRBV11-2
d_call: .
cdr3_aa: CASSNTFRETQYF

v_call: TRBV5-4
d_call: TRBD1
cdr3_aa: CASGSGQGVRPAAYEQYF

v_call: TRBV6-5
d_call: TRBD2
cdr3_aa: CASSYGAGVLETQYF

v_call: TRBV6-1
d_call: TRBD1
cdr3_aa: CASSTRTGAREQYF